What follows are 9 T cell receptor beta chains derived from one specimen sequenced in a study of blood T cell repertoires in COVID-19. Sequenced by immunoSEQ multiplex PCR; TCRdb stores in-frame clones only, minus some. Of 300,000 to 400,000 clones detected, 88% appear once; the ten largest clones hold approximately 1.6%. The specimen sequenced was peripheral blood. The receptors derive from a woman aged 25 to 39 with COVID-19, enrolled during active disease.

This clone was observed once. V usage is TRBV3-1 (or the pseudogene TRBV3-2) and J usage is TRBJ2-2; D perhaps matches TRBD1 (6 bases). V was cut by 4 bases and J by 4 bases, with 16 bases left in between. The CDR3 is 16 amino acids. CDR1 is LGHDT and CDR2 is YNNKEL in the germline V gene (reference sequence). The CDR3 spells CASSRRGGSTTGELFF. CDR3 nucleotides: TGTGCCAGCAGCCGCCGAGGGGGATCAACCACCGGGGAGCTGTTTTTT.

V is TRBV10-3 and J is TRBJ2-3; D perhaps matches TRBD1 (7 bases). The CDR3 extends over 18 amino acids. The germline V and J ends were trimmed by 2 bases and 0 bases, with 18 bases remaining between them. Germline CDR1 and CDR2: ENHRY and SYGVKD. The chain's CDR3 is CAISERLGGGSSTDTQYF. CDR3 sequence (DNA): TGTGCCATCAGTGAGAGGCTTGGAGGGGGCTCTAGCACAGATACGCAGTATTTT.

The V and J genes are TRBV2 and TRBJ2-1, with a tentative D call TRBD1 (5 bases). The CDR3 length is 14 residues. V lost 6 bases and J 5 bases, leaving 14 bases between the germline ends. Germline lookup yields CDR1 SNHLY and CDR2 FYNNEI. The CDR3, as DNA: TGTGCCAGCAGCCTGCGACAGTCCCACAATGAGCAGTTCTTC. Its translation is CASSLRQSHNEQFF.

The rearrangement links TRBV9 to TRBJ1-2; a weak D match, TRBD1 (6 bases). The CDR3 sequence is 14 residues long. With 3 bases removed from V and 7 bases from J, the gap between germline ends came to 16 bases. Germline CDR1 is SGDLS and CDR2 is YYNGEE. As DNA, the CDR3 is TGTGCCAGCAGCGGATACAGGGTGGAGGTTGGCTACACCTTC. Protein product: CASSGYRVEVGYTF.

This chain joins TRBV3-1 (or the pseudogene TRBV3-2) and TRBJ2-1; D unclear. Between the trimmed V and J ends, which lost 0 bases and 0 bases, there was a span of 9 bases. This CDR3 has 16 residues. In germline, CDR1 is LGHDT, CDR2 YNNKEL (reference sequence). CDR3 sequence (DNA): TGTGCCAGCAGCCAAGATTTGAGGAGCTCCTACAATGAGCAGTTCTTC. Its protein product is CASSQDLRSSYNEQFF.

The rearrangement joins TRBV7-9 to TRBJ1-4; 8 nucleotides line up with TRBD1. With 4 bases clipped from V and 7 bases from J, the junction kept 5 bases outside the gene matches. The CDR3 sequence is 14 residues long. Germline V gives CDR1 SEHNR, CDR2 FQNEAQ (reference sequence). CDR3 protein: CASSSRQGLEKLFF. Here the CDR3 DNA reads TGTGCCAGCAGCTCCCGACAGGGGCTTGAAAAACTGTTTTTT.

The chain couples TRBV15 to TRBJ2-2, with D maybe TRBD1 (6 bases). Trimming removed 8 bases from V and 2 bases from J, with 30 bases in between. From germline, CDR1 is LNHNV and CDR2 YYDKDF (reference sequence). The CDR3 runs to 20 residues. As DNA, the CDR3 is TGTGCCACCTCCAATGCAGGAGGCAGGGGAACAGGAGAAAACACCGGGGAGCTGTTTTTT. It yields the protein CATSNAGGRGTGENTGELFF.

The chain employs TRBV1 and TRBJ2-7; the D call of TRBD2 is as the table states it, not checked on the DNA. TRBV1 counts as a pseudogene. The CDR3 length is 15 residues. Here the CDR3 DNA reads TGCACCAGCAGCCATCGGACTAGCGGGGGGTACGAGCAGTACTTC. It codes for CTSSHRTSGGYEQYF.

The J gene is TRBJ2-7, the V gene TRBV15, with TRBD1 matching 8 bases. After removal of 6 bases from V and 5 bases from J, the junction contained 12 bases not matched to a gene. Germline V gene lookup returns CDR1 LNHNV and CDR2 YYDKDF (reference sequence). The CDR3 loop spans 15 amino acids. The CDR3 loop reads CATSLRGQGVDEQYF. The CDR3 bases are TGTGCCACCAGTTTGAGAGGACAGGGTGTGGACGAGCAGTACTTC. The whole variable domain, filled in from reference TRBV15 and TRBJ2-7, reads DAMVIQNPRYQVTQFGKPVTLSCSQTLNHNVMYWYQQKSSQAPKLLFHYYDKDFNNEADTPDNFQSRRPNTSFCFLDIRSPGLGDTAMYLCATSLRGQGVDEQYFGPGTRLTVT.